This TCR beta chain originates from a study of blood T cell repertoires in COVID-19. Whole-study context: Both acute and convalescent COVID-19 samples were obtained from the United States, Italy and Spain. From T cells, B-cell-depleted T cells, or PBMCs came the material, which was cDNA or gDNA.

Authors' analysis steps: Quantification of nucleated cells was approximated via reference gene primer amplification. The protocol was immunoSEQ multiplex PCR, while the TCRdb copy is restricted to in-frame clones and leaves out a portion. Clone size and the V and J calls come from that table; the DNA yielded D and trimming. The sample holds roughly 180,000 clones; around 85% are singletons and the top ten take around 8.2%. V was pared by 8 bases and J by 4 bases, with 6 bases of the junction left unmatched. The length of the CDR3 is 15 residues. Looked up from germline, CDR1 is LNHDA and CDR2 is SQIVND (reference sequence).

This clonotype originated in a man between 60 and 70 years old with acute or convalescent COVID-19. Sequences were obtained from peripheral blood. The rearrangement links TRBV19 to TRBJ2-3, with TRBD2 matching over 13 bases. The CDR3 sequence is CASGLAGAPADTQYF. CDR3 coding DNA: TGTGCCAGTGGACTAGCGGGAGCCCCCGCAGATACGCAGTATTTT.